This entry features one T cell receptor beta chain sequence. The data originate from a study of radiotherapy plus CTLA-4 blockade in lung cancer. Trimming stripped 5 bases from V and 6 bases from J, with 14 bases between. Per germline, CDR1 SNHLY and CDR2 FYNNEI. CDR3 length: 15 residues. Sequencing was performed with immunoSEQ multiplex PCR; in TCRdb, only in-frame clones are kept and a portion is missing. This table holds 70,000 to 90,000 clones, 78% found once. This sequence was found in a human donor with non-small cell lung cancer whose response to radiotherapy plus ipilimumab could not be evaluated. Some clones in this sample may be carry-over from other donors' samples. The V gene is TRBV2, the J gene TRBJ1-6; D perhaps matches TRBD1 (5 bases). Here the sequenced sample was peripheral blood, taken from a patient treated with radiotherapy plus ipilimumab. The CDR3 DNA sequence: TGTGCCAGCAGTACCGGGCAGGGTTTTAATTCACCCCTCCACTTT. Encoded protein: CASSTGQGFNSPLHF.